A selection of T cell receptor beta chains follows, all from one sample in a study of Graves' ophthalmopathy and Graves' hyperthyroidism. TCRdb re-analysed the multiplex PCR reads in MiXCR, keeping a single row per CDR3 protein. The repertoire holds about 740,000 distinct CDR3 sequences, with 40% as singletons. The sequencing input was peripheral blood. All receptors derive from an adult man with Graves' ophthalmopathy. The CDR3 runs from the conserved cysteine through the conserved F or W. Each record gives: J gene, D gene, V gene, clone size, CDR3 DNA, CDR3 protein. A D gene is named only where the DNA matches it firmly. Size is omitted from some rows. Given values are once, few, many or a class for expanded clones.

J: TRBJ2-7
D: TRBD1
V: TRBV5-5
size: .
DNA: TGTGCCAGCAGCTTATTCGCCGGGACAGGGGGGGGGGAGCAGTACTTC
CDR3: CASSLFAGTGGGEQYF

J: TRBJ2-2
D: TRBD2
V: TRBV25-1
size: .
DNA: TGTGCCAGCAGTTACGCCCTAGCGGGAGGTGGCGGGGAGCTGTTTTTT
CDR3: CASSYALAGGGGELFF

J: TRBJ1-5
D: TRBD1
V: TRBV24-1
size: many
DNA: TGTGCCACCAGTGACCCAGGGACAGGGAATGGGGCCCAGCATTTT
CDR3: CATSDPGTGNGAQHF

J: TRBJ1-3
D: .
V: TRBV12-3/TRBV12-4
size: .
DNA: TGTGCCAGCAGTTTAGGGACTCTAGCAGGAGGAAACACCATATATTTT
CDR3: CASSLGTLAGGNTIYF

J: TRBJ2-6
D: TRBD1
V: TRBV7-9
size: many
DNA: TGTGCCAGCAGCGCAAGGACAGGGCCTACTGGGGCCAACGTCCTGACTTTC
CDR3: CASSARTGPTGANVLTF

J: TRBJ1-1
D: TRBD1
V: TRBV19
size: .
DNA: TGTGCCAGTAGTAAACAGGGGGCTTTCGCTGAAGCTTTCTTT
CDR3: CASSKQGAFAEAFF

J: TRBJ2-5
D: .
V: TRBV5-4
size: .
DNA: TGTGCCAGCAGCCAAGAAGATCGGGACACACCTCAAGAGACCCAGTACTTC
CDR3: CASSQEDRDTPQETQYF

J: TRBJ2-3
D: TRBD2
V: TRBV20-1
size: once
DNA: TGCAGTGCTCCGCGGACTAGCGGGGGGGCCTTCCTCACAGATACGCAGTATTTT
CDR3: CSAPRTSGGAFLTDTQYF

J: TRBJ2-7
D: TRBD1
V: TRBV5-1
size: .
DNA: TGCGCCAGCAGCTTGAGGGGACAGGCGGACGGGGAGCTGTACTTC
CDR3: CASSLRGQADGELYF

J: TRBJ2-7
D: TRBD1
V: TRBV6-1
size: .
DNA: TGTGCCAGCAGTTACTCGACAGGGAACGAGCAGTACTTC
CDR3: CASSYSTGNEQYF

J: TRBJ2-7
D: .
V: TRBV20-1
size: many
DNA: TGCAGTGCTAGAATACTCGGCGAGCAGTACTTC
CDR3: CSARILGEQYF

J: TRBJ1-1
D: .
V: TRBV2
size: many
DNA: TGTGCCAGCACCCCTCACGAGAACACTGAAGCTTTCTTT
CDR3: CASTPHENTEAFF

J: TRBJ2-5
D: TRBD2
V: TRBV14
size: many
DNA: TGTGCCAGCAGCCTCTCTAGCGGACAAGAGACCCAGTACTTC
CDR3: CASSLSSGQETQYF

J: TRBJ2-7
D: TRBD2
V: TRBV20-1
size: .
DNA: TGCAGTGCTCGACTAGCGGGGAGCAACTACGAGCAGTACTTC
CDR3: CSARLAGSNYEQYF

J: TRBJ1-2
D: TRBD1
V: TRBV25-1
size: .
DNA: TGTGCCAGCAGCTTTGGTGACAGGGGGGGCAACTATGGCTACACCTTC
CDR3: CASSFGDRGGNYGYTF

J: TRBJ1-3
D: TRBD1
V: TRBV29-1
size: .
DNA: TGCAGCTTAGCGACAGGGTCGAAAGGAAACACCATATATTTT
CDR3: CSLATGSKGNTIYF

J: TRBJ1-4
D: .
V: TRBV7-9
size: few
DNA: TGTGCCAGCAGCTTACGGGGCACCGCAACTAATGAAAAACTGTTTTTT
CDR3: CASSLRGTATNEKLFF

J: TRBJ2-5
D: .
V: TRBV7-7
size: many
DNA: TGTGCCAGCAGCCCATCCGCGCTGGAGACCCAGTACTTC
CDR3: CASSPSALETQYF

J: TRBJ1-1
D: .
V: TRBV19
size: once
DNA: TGTGCCAGTAGTGTCCGGGCGGGGGCGGCTGGACAAGCTTTCTTT
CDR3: CASSVRAGAAGQAFF

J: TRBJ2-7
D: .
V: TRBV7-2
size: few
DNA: TGCGCCAGCAGCCGCTACAGGGATGGGGCCTACGAGCAGTACTTC
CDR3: CASSRYRDGAYEQYF

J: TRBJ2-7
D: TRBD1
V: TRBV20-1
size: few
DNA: TGCAGTGCGCGCGACAGGGTCCGCTCCTACGAGCAGTACTTC
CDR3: CSARDRVRSYEQYF

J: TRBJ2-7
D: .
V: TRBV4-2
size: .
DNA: TGTGCCAGCAGCCAAGTGGGACGGACCTACGAGCAGTACTTC
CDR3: CASSQVGRTYEQYF

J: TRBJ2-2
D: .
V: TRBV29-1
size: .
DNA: TGCAGCGCCTGGGACAAGAACACCGGGGAGCTGTTTTTT
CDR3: CSAWDKNTGELFF

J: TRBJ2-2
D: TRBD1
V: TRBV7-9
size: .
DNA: TGTGCCAGCAGCGACGACAGGGATTACACCGGGGAGCTGTTTTTT
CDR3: CASSDDRDYTGELFF

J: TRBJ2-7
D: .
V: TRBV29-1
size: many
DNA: TGCAGCGTAGGACTGGGGGCCTACGAGCAGTACTTC
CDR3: CSVGLGAYEQYF

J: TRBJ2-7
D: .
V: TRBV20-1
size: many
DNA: TGCAGTGCTAGCGTAAACTCGGGACGCTCCTACGAGCAGTACTTC
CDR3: CSASVNSGRSYEQYF

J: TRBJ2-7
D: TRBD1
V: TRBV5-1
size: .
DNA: TGCGCCAGCAGCTTGGAAGGACAGGTATACGAGCGGTACTTC
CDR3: CASSLEGQVYERYF

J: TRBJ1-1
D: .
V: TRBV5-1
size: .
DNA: TGCGCCAGCAGCCTTGTCGGGGGGGGAGTCACTGAAGCTTTCTTT
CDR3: CASSLVGGGVTEAFF

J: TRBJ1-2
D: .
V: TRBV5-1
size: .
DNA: TGCGCCAGCAGCTTGATGGACAGAGACTATGGCTACACCTTC
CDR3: CASSLMDRDYGYTF

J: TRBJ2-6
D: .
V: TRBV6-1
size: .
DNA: TGTGCCAGCCCCCTTGGGGCCAACGTCCTGACTTTC
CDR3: CASPLGANVLTF

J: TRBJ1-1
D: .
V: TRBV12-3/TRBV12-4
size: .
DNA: TGTGCCAGCAGCCCGACAGGAGGGGCCACTGAAGCTTTCTTT
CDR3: CASSPTGGATEAFF

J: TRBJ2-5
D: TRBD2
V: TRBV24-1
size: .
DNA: TGTGCCAGCAGTTACTCGGGGGAGGGTAACAAAGAGACCCAGTACTTC
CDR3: CASSYSGEGNKETQYF

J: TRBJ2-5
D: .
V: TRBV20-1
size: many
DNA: TGCAGTGCTAGACACTTTCAAGAGACCCAGTACTTC
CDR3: CSARHFQETQYF

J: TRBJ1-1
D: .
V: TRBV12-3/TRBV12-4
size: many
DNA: TGTGCCAGCAGTTTAGGCGCTCAGAACACTGAAGCTTTCTTT
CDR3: CASSLGAQNTEAFF

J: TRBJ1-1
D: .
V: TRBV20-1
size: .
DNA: TGCAGTGCTAGAGATTCAAGTTTCAGGGGATCCACTGAAGCTTTCTTT
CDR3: CSARDSSFRGSTEAFF

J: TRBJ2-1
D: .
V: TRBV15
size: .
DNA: TGTGCCACCAGCAGAGGGAATGAGCAGTTCTTC
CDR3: CATSRGNEQFF

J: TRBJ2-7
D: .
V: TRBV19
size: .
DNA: TGTGCCAGTAGTTTTACTTCTGGTAACGAGCAGTACTTC
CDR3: CASSFTSGNEQYF

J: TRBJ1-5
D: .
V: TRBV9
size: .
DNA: TGTGCCAGCAGCGTAGTGACCGGGACAAGGGCCAATCGGCCCCAGCATTTT
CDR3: CASSVVTGTRANRPQHF

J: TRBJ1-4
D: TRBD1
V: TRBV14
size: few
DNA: TGTGCCAGCAGCCAAGATTCGTGGGGACAGGATTATGAAAAACTGTTTTTT
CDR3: CASSQDSWGQDYEKLFF

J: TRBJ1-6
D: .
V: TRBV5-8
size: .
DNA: TGCGCCAGCAGCTCTGAAAGCTTTAATTCACCCCTCCACTTT
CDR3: CASSSESFNSPLHF

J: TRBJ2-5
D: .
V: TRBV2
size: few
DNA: TGTGCCAGCAGTTTTGGGCCGGCGTCCGAGACCCAGTACTTC
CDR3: CASSFGPASETQYF

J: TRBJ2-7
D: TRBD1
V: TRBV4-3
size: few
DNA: TGCGCCAGCAGCCAAGAGGGACAGAGCCGTTACGAGCAGTACTTC
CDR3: CASSQEGQSRYEQYF

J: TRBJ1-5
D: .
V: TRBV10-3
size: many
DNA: TGTGCCATCAGTGAGTCCGGGGGTCAGCCCCAGCATTTT
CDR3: CAISESGGQPQHF

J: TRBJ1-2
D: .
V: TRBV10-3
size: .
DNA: TGTGCCATCAGTGAAACCTCCGGGACTGCTATTTATGGCTACACCTTC
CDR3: CAISETSGTAIYGYTF

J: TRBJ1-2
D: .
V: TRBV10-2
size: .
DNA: TGCGCCAGCAGTGAGTCGTACGGAAGGTCGAATAACTATGGCTACACCTTC
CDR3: CASSESYGRSNNYGYTF

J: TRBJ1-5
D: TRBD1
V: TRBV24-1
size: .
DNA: TGTGCTAGACGACAGGGGAGCCAGCCCCAGCATTTT
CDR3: CARRQGSQPQHF

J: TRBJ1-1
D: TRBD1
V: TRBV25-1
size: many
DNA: TGTGCCAGCAGAACAGGGGTCGAAGCTTTCTTT
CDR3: CASRTGVEAFF

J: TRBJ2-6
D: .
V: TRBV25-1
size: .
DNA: TGTGCTAGCCAGGGCCGAGCCTCTGGGGCCAACGTCCTGACTTTC
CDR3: CASQGRASGANVLTF

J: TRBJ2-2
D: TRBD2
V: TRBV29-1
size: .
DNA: TGCAGCGTGTCTAGCGGGACTTACACCGGGGAGCTGTTTTTT
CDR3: CSVSSGTYTGELFF